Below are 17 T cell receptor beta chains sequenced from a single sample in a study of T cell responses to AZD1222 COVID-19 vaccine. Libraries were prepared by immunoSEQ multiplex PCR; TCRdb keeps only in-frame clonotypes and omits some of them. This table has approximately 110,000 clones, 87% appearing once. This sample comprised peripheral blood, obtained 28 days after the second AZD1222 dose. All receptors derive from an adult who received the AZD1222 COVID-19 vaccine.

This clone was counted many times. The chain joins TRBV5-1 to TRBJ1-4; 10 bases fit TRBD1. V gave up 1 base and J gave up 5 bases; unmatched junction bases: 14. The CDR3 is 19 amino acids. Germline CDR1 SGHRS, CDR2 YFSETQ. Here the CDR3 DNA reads TGCGCCAGCAGCTTGAACATCCGACAGGGGGCCTTAGCAAATGAAAAACTGTTTTTT. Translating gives CASSLNIRQGALANEKLFF.

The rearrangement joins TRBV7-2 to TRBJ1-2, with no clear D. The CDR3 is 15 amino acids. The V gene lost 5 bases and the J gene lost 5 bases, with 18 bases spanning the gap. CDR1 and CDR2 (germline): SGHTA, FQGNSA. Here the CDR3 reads CASSPGPGGLYGYTF. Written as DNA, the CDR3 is TGTGCCAGCAGCCCCGGCCCGGGAGGGTTGTATGGCTACACCTTC.

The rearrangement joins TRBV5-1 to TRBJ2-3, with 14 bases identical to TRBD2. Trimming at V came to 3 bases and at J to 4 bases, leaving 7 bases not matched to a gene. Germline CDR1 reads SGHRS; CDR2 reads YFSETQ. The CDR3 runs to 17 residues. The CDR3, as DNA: TGCGCCAGCAGCTCGGGACTAGCGGGAGTTGTTCCAGATACGCAGTATTTT. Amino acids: CASSSGLAGVVPDTQYF.

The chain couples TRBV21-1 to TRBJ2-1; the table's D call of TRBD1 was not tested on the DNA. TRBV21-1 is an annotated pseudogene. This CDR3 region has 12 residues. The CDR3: CASSKVQGYLFF. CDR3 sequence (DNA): TGTGCCAGCAGCAAAGTACAGGGTTACTTGTTCTTC.

For the CDR3, the DNA is TGTGCCAGCAGTTTATGGGCCGACCAGGGGCTCAACTATGGCTACACCTTC. Protein sequence: CASSLWADQGLNYGYTF. The rearrangement links TRBV27 to TRBJ1-2, with a tentative D call TRBD1 (6 bases). The CDR3 totals 17 residues. CDR1 is MNHEY, CDR2 SMNVEV, per germline (reference sequence). Trimming pared 1 base from V and 2 bases from J, leaving 17 bases between.

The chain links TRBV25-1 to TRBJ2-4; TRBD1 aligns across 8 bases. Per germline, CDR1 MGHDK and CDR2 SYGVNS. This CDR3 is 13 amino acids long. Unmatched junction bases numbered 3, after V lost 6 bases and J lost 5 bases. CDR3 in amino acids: CASRAGGQNIQYF. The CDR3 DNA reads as TGTGCCAGCAGAGCAGGGGGCCAAAACATTCAGTACTTC. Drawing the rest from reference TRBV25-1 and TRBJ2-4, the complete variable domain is EADIYQTPRYLVIGTGKKITLECSQTMGHDKMYWYQQDPGMELHLIHYSYGVNSTEKGDLSSESTVSRIRTEHFPLTLESARPSHTSQYLCASRAGGQNIQYFGAGTRLSVL.

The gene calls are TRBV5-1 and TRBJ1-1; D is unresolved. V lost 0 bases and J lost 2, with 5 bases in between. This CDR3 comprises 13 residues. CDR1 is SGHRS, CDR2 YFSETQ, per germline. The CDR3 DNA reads TGCGCCAGCAGCTTGGAGGTTAACACTGAAGCTTTCTTT. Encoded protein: CASSLEVNTEAFF.

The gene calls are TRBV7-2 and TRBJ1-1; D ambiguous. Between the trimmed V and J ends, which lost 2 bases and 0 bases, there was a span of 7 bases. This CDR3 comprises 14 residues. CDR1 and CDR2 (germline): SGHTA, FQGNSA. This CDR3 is CASSLSWVNTEAFF. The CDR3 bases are TGTGCCAGCAGCTTATCTTGGGTGAACACTGAAGCTTTCTTT.

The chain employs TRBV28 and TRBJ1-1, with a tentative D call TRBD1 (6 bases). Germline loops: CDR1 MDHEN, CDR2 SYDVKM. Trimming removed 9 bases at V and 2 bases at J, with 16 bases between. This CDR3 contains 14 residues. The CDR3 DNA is TGTGCCAGTATCCCGGGACATTTCAACACTGAAGCTTTCTTT. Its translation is CASIPGHFNTEAFF.

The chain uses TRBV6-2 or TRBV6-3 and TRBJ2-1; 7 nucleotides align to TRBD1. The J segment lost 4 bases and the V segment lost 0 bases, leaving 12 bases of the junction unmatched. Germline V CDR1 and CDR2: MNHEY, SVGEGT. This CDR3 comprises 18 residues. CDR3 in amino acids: CASSYSTLGQKVYNEQFF. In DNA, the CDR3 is TGTGCCAGCAGTTACTCGACCCTGGGACAGAAGGTATACAATGAGCAGTTCTTC.

The CDR3 DNA reads TGTGCCAGTACCACGGGGAGCCTTTTGGATAATTCACCCCTCCACTTT. It yields the protein CASTTGSLLDNSPLHF. This sequence joins TRBV19 and TRBJ1-6; D remains unclear. In germline, CDR1 is LNHDA, CDR2 SQIVND (reference sequence). With 7 bases removed from V and 5 bases from J, the gap between germline ends came to 18 bases. The CDR3 loop spans 16 amino acids. Supplemented by reference TRBV19 and TRBJ1-6, the full variable domain reads DGGITQSPKYLFRKEGQNVTLSCEQNLNHDAMYWYRQDPGQGLRLIYYSQIVNDFQKGDIAEGYSVSREKKESFPLTVTSAQKNPTAFYLCASTTGSLLDNSPLHFGNGTRLTVT.

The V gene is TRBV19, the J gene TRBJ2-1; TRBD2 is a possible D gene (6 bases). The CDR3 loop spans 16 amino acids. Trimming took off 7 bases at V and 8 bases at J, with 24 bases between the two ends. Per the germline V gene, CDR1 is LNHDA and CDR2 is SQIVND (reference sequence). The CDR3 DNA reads TGTGCCAGTACCCTGCGGGGAGAGGCTTCTTGGGATGAGCAGTTCTTC. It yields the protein CASTLRGEASWDEQFF.

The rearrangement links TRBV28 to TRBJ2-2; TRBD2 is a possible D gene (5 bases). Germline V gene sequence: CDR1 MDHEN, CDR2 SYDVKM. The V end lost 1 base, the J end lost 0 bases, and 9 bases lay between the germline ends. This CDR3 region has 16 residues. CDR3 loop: CASSLYPGSNTGELFF. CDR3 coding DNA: TGTGCCAGCAGTTTATATCCGGGGTCGAACACCGGGGAGCTGTTTTTT.

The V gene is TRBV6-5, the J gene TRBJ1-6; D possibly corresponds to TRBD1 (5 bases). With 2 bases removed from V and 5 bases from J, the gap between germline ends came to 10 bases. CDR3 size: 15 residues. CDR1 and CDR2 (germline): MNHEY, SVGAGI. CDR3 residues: CASSYGTSDNSPLHF. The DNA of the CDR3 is TGTGCCAGCAGTTACGGGACGTCAGATAATTCACCCCTCCACTTT.

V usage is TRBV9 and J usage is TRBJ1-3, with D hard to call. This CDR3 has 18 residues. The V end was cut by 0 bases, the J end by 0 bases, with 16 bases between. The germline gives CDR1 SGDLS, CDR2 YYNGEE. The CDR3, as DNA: TGTGCCAGCAGCGTAGCGGGTTGGCCGCAACTCTCTGGAAACACCATATATTTT. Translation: CASSVAGWPQLSGNTIYF.

This chain's CDR3 is CASSPPPGFDYGYTF. CDR3 nucleotide sequence: TGTGCCAGCAGCCCCCCCCCGGGTTTTGACTATGGCTACACCTTC. This sequence joins TRBV7-2 and TRBJ1-2; no clear D gene. CDR3 length: 15 amino acids. Germline V gives CDR1 SGHTA, CDR2 FQGNSA. The germline V and J ends were trimmed by 5 bases and 3 bases, with 16 bases remaining between them.

The CDR3, as DNA: TGTGCCAGCAGCTCCGCAGGGGGCATTGGAAACACCATATATTTT. This translates into CASSSAGGIGNTIYF. The chain uses TRBV13 and TRBJ1-3; 8 bases are shared with TRBD1. This CDR3 contains 15 residues. CDR1 is PRHDT, CDR2 FYEKMQ, per germline (reference sequence). Trimming at V came to 4 bases and at J to 3 bases, leaving 5 bases not matched to a gene.